This is a list of T cell receptor beta chains from one sample in a study of cytomegalovirus exposure and HLA in healthy donors. TCRdb keeps only in-frame clones here, not all; method: immunoSEQ multiplex PCR. The profile shows more than 130,000 clones, 76% of them singletons. The sequencing sample was made of PBMCs. These TCRs come from a man between 18 and 29 years old in good health and CMV-seronegative. The CDR3 runs from the conserved cysteine through the conserved F or W. D genes are given only for firm matches. Expanded clones get a size class; other rows say once, few or many, or leave the size out.

v_call	j_call	d_call	clone_size	cdr3_aa	cdr3_nt
TRBV5-5	TRBJ1-2	TRBD1	few	CASSRGQGANYGYTF	TGTGCCAGCAGCCGAGGACAGGGAGCTAACTATGGCTACACCTTC
TRBV7-8	TRBJ2-1	NA	NA	CASSLRGGDYRDEQFF	TGTGCCAGCAGCTTAAGGGGGGGGGACTACCGGGATGAGCAGTTCTTC
TRBV6-5	TRBJ1-1	NA	NA	CASRRDRLTEAFF	TGTGCCAGCAGGAGGGATCGACTCACTGAAGCTTTCTTT
TRBV27	TRBJ1-1	NA	NA	CASSSYQGSSTEAFF	TGTGCCAGCAGTTCTTATCAGGGGTCTAGCACTGAAGCTTTCTTT
TRBV7-8	TRBJ2-5	NA	once	CASSLVSGETQYF	TGTGCCAGCAGCTTAGTATCGGGGGAGACCCAGTACTTC
TRBV18	TRBJ1-1	TRBD1	NA	CASSPKQGLGTEAFF	TGTGCCAGCTCACCTAAACAGGGGTTGGGCACTGAAGCTTTCTTT
TRBV21-1	TRBJ1-2	NA	NA	CASSKKPPGEKVYYGYTF	TGTGCCAGCAGCAAAAAACCGCCCGGGGAGAAGGTCTACTATGGCTACACCTTC
TRBV9	TRBJ2-2	NA	NA	CASSVDSLNTGELFF	TGTGCCAGCAGCGTAGACAGCCTGAACACCGGGGAGCTGTTTTTT
TRBV11-2	TRBJ2-7	TRBD2	once	CASSLSSGRTYEQYF	TGTGCCAGCAGCTTATCCAGCGGGAGAACCTACGAGCAGTACTTC
TRBV19	TRBJ1-2	NA	NA	CASSPRVVPASSTTF	TGTGCCAGTAGTCCCCGGGTGGTCCCTGCGTCCTCTACCACCTTC
TRBV5-4	TRBJ2-3	TRBD2	few	CASSSKLAENTDTQYF	TGTGCCAGCAGCAGCAAACTAGCGGAAAACACAGATACGCAGTATTTT
TRBV28	TRBJ2-7	NA	NA	CASGIPDSSYEQYF	TGTGCGAGCGGTATTCCGGACAGCTCCTACGAGCAGTACTTC
TRBV7-2	TRBJ2-5	NA	few	CASSRQETQYF	TGTGCCAGCAGCCGCCAAGAGACCCAGTACTTC
TRBV9	TRBJ2-3	TRBD2	NA	CASSVGTTSGASDTQYF	TGTGCCAGCAGCGTAGGGACAACTAGCGGGGCTTCAGATACGCAGTATTTT
TRBV2	TRBJ1-4	NA	few	CASRDRSTNEKLFF	TGTGCCAGCAGGGACAGATCAACTAATGAAAAACTGTTTTTT
TRBV4-2	TRBJ2-3	TRBD1	NA	CASSPAIRDRGTDTQYF	TGTGCCAGCAGCCCCGCAATCCGGGACAGAGGCACAGATACGCAGTATTTT
TRBV30	TRBJ2-3	NA	few	CAWRGAGGGTDTQYF	TGTGCCTGGAGGGGGGCCGGTGGCGGCACAGATACGCAGTATTTT
TRBV2	TRBJ2-4	NA	NA	CASSDRGGGKNIQYF	TGTGCCAGCAGTGATAGGGGGGGTGGCAAAAACATTCAGTACTTC
TRBV6-1	TRBJ2-2	TRBD2	NA	CASSLTLAGAGELFF	TGTGCCAGCAGTTTAACACTAGCGGGAGCCGGGGAGCTGTTTTTT
TRBV28	TRBJ2-7	TRBD2	NA	CASSVQFSGYEQYF	TGTGCCAGCAGTGTACAGTTTAGCGGGTACGAGCAGTACTTC
TRBV6-5	TRBJ1-2	TRBD1	NA	CASTRQGASYGYTF	TGTGCCAGCACCAGACAGGGGGCGAGCTATGGCTACACCTTC
TRBV2	TRBJ1-5	NA	few	CASGIRGDYSNQPQHF	TGTGCCAGCGGAATCCGAGGGGACTATAGCAATCAGCCCCAGCATTTT
TRBV28	TRBJ2-7	NA	NA	CASSLQVHISYEQYF	TGTGCCAGCAGTTTACAGGTACACATCTCCTACGAGCAGTACTTC
TRBV6-6	TRBJ2-3	NA	NA	CASSYSATRTDTQYF	TGTGCCAGCAGTTATTCTGCTACCCGCACAGATACGCAGTATTTT
TRBV7-9	TRBJ1-1	NA	NA	CASSLGEAAVIEAFF	TGTGCCAGCAGCTTAGGAGAGGCAGCGGTGATTGAAGCTTTCTTT
TRBV2	TRBJ2-5	TRBD1	NA	CASRTTGGETQYF	TGTGCCAGCAGGACGACAGGGGGAGAGACCCAGTACTTC
TRBV9	TRBJ2-1	NA	NA	CASSPGVKGSRNEQFF	TGTGCCAGCAGCCCAGGGGTAAAGGGATCACGAAATGAGCAGTTCTTC
TRBV27	TRBJ2-3	NA	NA	CASSLSFGVGQYF	TGTGCCAGCAGTTTATCATTTGGTGTCGGGCAGTATTTT
TRBV30	TRBJ1-2	TRBD1	NA	CAWSEDRGPGYTF	TGTGCCTGGAGTGAGGACAGGGGACCCGGCTACACCTTC
TRBV6-5	TRBJ2-3	NA	once	CASSYIQTDTQYF	TGTGCCAGCAGTTACATTCAGACAGATACGCAGTATTTT
TRBV5-4	TRBJ2-2	TRBD1	once	CAEQRARDRATGELFF	TGTGCAGAGCAAAGGGCTCGAGACAGGGCCACCGGGGAGCTGTTTTTT
TRBV27	TRBJ2-1	NA	NA	CASSYRARGYEQFF	TGTGCCAGCAGTTATAGGGCCAGGGGATATGAGCAGTTCTTC
TRBV5-1	TRBJ2-1	TRBD2	NA	CASSLYSGIGSNEQFF	TGCGCCAGCAGCCTATATAGCGGGATCGGGAGCAATGAGCAGTTCTTC
TRBV29-1	TRBJ2-1	NA	once	CSVEAGNTFYNEQFF	TGCAGCGTTGAAGCAGGGAACACTTTTTACAATGAGCAGTTCTTC
TRBV2	TRBJ2-7	TRBD2	NA	CASSGVAGGSYEQYF	TGTGCCAGCAGTGGAGTGGCGGGGGGGTCCTACGAGCAGTACTTC
TRBV5-1	TRBJ1-1	NA	NA	CASSLRGDTEAFF	TGCGCCAGCAGCTTGAGAGGAGACACTGAAGCTTTCTTT
TRBV10-1	TRBJ1-6	TRBD1	few	CATSRDRGNSPLHF	TGCGCCACAAGTCGGGACAGGGGGAATTCACCCCTCCACTTT
TRBV19	TRBJ2-6	NA	NA	CASSNPGGPGANVLTF	TGTGCCAGTAGTAATCCAGGGGGGCCTGGGGCCAACGTCCTGACTTTC
TRBV7-2	TRBJ2-7	TRBD1	NA	CASSLPGQVNPYEQYF	TGTGCCAGCAGCCTCCCGGGACAGGTAAACCCCTACGAGCAGTACTTC
TRBV6-5	TRBJ1-2	TRBD1	NA	CASSYTTGGRYGYTF	TGTGCCAGCAGCTATACGACAGGGGGCCGCTATGGCTACACCTTC
TRBV11-3	TRBJ2-7	TRBD1	NA	CASSFGTGGSYEQYF	TGTGCCAGCAGCTTTGGGACAGGGGGGTCCTACGAGCAGTACTTC
TRBV5-4	TRBJ1-4	TRBD1	few	CASSGGTATNEKLFF	TGTGCCAGCAGCGGGGGGACAGCAACTAATGAAAAACTGTTTTTT
TRBV10-2	TRBJ2-3	TRBD2	NA	CASSDLAGGGTDTQYF	TGCGCCAGCAGTGACCTAGCGGGGGGGGGCACAGATACGCAGTATTTT
TRBV30	TRBJ2-2	NA	NA	CAWRPQAVGELFF	TGTGCCTGGCGTCCCCAGGCCGTCGGGGAGCTGTTTTTT
TRBV4-1	TRBJ1-6	TRBD1	once	CASSQDGQGLSPLHF	TGCGCCAGCAGCCAAGATGGACAGGGGTTATCACCCCTCCACTTT
TRBV6-1	TRBJ2-3	NA	once	CASSDTETSGGGPGTDTQYF	TGTGCCAGCAGTGATACGGAGACAAGCGGTGGAGGGCCGGGCACAGATACGCAGTATTTT